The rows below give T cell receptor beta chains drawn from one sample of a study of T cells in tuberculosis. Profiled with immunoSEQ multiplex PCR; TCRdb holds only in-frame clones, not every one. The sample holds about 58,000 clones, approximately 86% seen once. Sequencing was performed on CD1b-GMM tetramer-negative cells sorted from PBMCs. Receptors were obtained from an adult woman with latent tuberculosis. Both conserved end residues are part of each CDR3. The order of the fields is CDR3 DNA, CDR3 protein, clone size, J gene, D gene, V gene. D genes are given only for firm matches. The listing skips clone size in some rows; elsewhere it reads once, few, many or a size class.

CDR3 DNA: TGTGCCAGTGGGACAGGGACTAACACCGGGGAGCTGTTTTTT
CDR3 protein: CASGTGTNTGELFF
clone size: -
J gene: TRBJ2-2
D gene: TRBD1
V gene: TRBV9

CDR3 DNA: TGTGCCAGCAGCTTAGCGTGGAGCGGGAGGGTTAGAAAGACCCAGTACTTC
CDR3 protein: CASSLAWSGRVRKTQYF
clone size: -
J gene: TRBJ2-5
D gene: TRBD2
V gene: TRBV7-2

CDR3 DNA: TGTGCCAGCACAACTTCGAGAGCGGGAGTTGGGTACAATGAGCAGTTCTTC
CDR3 protein: CASTTSRAGVGYNEQFF
clone size: once
J gene: TRBJ2-1
D gene: TRBD2
V gene: TRBV28

CDR3 DNA: TGCGCCAGCAGCCAACGGACAGGGAGGGATTACGAGCAGTACTTC
CDR3 protein: CASSQRTGRDYEQYF
clone size: -
J gene: TRBJ2-7
D gene: -
V gene: TRBV4-3

CDR3 DNA: TGTGCCTGGAGCCCAGGGGAAGGCCAGCCCCAGCATTTT
CDR3 protein: CAWSPGEGQPQHF
clone size: -
J gene: TRBJ1-5
D gene: -
V gene: TRBV30

CDR3 DNA: TGTGCCAACAGCTTAGATGGGGAGTCACCCCTCCACTTT
CDR3 protein: CANSLDGESPLHF
clone size: once
J gene: TRBJ1-6
D gene: -
V gene: TRBV7-2

CDR3 DNA: TGTGCCAGCAGTGCAACCCGCCCGGGACATATTAACCCAGATACGCAGTATTTT
CDR3 protein: CASSATRPGHINPDTQYF
clone size: -
J gene: TRBJ2-3
D gene: -
V gene: TRBV6-1

CDR3 DNA: TGTGCCAGCAGCCCATACAGGGGTGTCCATTCACCCCTCCACTTT
CDR3 protein: CASSPYRGVHSPLHF
clone size: -
J gene: TRBJ1-6
D gene: TRBD1
V gene: TRBV14

CDR3 DNA: TGTGCCAGCAGTTCCAGGGGGCGGGTGGATACGCAGTATTTT
CDR3 protein: CASSSRGRVDTQYF
clone size: few
J gene: TRBJ2-3
D gene: TRBD1
V gene: TRBV28

CDR3 DNA: TGTGCCAGCAGCTTGGGACAGGGAAACACCGGGGAGCTGTTTTTT
CDR3 protein: CASSLGQGNTGELFF
clone size: -
J gene: TRBJ2-2
D gene: TRBD1
V gene: TRBV7-9

CDR3 DNA: TGTGCCAGCAGCTACGCACCGAGCGGGAACCTCTACAATGAGCAGTTCTTC
CDR3 protein: CASSYAPSGNLYNEQFF
clone size: -
J gene: TRBJ2-1
D gene: TRBD2
V gene: TRBV27

CDR3 DNA: TGTGCCTGGAATTATGACTCGAGCTCCTACAATGAGCAGTTCTTC
CDR3 protein: CAWNYDSSSYNEQFF
clone size: -
J gene: TRBJ2-1
D gene: -
V gene: TRBV30

CDR3 DNA: TGTGAGACTCAGGCGGGAGCCTACAATGAGCAGTTCTTC
CDR3 protein: CETQAGAYNEQFF
clone size: few
J gene: TRBJ2-1
D gene: TRBD2
V gene: TRBV5-4

CDR3 DNA: TGTGCCAGCAGCTTACGTCCTAGCGGGAGTTGGTCCTACAATGAGCAGTTCTTC
CDR3 protein: CASSLRPSGSWSYNEQFF
clone size: -
J gene: TRBJ2-1
D gene: TRBD2
V gene: TRBV11-2